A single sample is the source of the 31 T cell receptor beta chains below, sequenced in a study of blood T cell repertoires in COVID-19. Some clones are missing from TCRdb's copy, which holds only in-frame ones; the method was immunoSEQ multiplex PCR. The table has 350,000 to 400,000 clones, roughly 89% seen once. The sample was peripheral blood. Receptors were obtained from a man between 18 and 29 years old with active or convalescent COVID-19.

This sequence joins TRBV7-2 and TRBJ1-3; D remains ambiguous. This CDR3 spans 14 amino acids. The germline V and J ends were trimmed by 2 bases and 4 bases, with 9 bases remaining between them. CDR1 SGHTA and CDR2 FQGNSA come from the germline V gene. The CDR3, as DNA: TGTGCCAGCAGCTTAACAGTTCAAGGAAACACCATATATTTT. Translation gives CASSLTVQGNTIYF.

Written as DNA, the CDR3 is TGCGCCAGCAGCCAAGCCCAGGGCCAAGAGACCCAGTACTTC. This encodes CASSQAQGQETQYF. V is TRBV4-1 and J is TRBJ2-5; TRBD1 might be the D (5 bases). The V gene's germline CDR1 is MGHRA and CDR2 YSYEKL. V lost 1 base to trimming and J lost 1 base, with 7 bases between them. CDR3 size: 14 residues.

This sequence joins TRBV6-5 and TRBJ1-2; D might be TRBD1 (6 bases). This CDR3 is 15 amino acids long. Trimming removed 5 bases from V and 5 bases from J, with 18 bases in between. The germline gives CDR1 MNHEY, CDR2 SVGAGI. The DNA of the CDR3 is TGTGCCAGCAGTCGACTTGACAGGAAAGCATATGGCTACACCTTC. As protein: CASSRLDRKAYGYTF.

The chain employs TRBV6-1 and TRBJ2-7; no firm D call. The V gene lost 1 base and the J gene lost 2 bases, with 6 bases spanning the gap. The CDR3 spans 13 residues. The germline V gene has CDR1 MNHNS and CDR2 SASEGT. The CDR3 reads CASSEGLPYEQYF. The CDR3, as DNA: TGTGCCAGCAGTGAAGGACTTCCCTACGAGCAGTACTTC.

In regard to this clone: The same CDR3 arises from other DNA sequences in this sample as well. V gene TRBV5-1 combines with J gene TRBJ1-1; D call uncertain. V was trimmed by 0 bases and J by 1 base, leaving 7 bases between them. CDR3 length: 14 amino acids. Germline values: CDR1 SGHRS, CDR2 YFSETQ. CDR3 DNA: TGCGCCAGCAGCTTGGGCGGGCCGAACACTGAAGCTTTCTTT. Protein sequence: CASSLGGPNTEAFF.

As DNA, the CDR3 is TGTGCCACCAGTGCCAGATCCCCCGGGGAGCTGTTTTTT. Protein sequence: CATSARSPGELFF. The V gene is TRBV15, the J gene TRBJ2-2; D remains ambiguous. Looked up from germline, CDR1 is LNHNV and CDR2 is YYDKDF (reference sequence). The V end lost 6 bases, the J end lost 6 bases, and 11 bases lay between the germline ends. The CDR3 consists of 13 residues. The whole variable domain, remainder taken from reference TRBV15 and TRBJ2-2, is DAMVIQNPRYQVTQFGKPVTLSCSQTLNHNVMYWYQQKSSQAPKLLFHYYDKDFNNEADTPDNFQSRRPNTSFCFLDIRSPGLGDTAMYLCATSARSPGELFFGEGSRLTVL.

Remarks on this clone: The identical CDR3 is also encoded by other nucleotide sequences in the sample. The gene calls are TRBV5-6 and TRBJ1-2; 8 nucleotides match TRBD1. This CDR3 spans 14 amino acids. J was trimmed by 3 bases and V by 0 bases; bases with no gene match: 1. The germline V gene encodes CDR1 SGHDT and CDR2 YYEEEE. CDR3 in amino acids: CASSLAGQDYGYTF. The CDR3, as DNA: TGTGCCAGCAGCTTGGCGGGACAGGACTATGGCTACACCTTC.

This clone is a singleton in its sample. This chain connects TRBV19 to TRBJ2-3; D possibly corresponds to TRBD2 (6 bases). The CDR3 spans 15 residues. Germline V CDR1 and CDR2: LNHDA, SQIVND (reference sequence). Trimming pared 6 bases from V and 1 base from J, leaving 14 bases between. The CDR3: CASSLNGGGTDTQYF. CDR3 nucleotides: TGTGCCAGTAGCCTCAACGGGGGTGGCACAGATACGCAGTATTTT.

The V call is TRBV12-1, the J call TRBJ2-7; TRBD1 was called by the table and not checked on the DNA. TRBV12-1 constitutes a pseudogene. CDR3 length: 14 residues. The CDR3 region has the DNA TGTGCCAGCAGACGGGACAGGTCAGCCTACGAGCAGTACTTC. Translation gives CASRRDRSAYEQYF.

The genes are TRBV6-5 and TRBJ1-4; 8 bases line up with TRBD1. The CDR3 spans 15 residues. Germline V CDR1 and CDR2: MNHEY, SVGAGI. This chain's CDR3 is CAASRGLTTNEKLFF. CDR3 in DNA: TGTGCAGCCAGCAGGGGGCTCACAACTAATGAAAAACTGTTTTTT.

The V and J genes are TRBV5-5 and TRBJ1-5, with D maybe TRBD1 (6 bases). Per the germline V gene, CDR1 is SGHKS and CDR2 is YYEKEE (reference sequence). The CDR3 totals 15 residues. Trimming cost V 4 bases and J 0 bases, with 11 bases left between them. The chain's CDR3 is CASSPWDNSNQPQHF. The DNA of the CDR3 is TGTGCCAGCAGCCCCTGGGACAATAGCAATCAGCCCCAGCATTTT.

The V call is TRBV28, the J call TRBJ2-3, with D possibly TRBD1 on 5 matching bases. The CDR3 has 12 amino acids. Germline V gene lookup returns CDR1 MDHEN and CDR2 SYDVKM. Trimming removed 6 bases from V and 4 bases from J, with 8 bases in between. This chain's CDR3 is CASSPTADTQYF. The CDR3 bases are TGTGCCAGCAGCCCGACAGCAGATACGCAGTATTTT.

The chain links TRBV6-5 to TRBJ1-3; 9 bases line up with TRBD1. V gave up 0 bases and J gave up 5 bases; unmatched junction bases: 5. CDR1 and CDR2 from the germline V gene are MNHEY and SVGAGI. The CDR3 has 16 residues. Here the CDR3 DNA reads TGTGCCAGCAGTTACTCGAGAACAGGGGGCCGAAACACCATATATTTT. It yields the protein CASSYSRTGGRNTIYF.

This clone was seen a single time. CDR3 sequence reads: CASSHTSRDSNQPQHF. CDR3 bases: TGCGCCAGCAGCCATACGTCTCGCGATAGCAATCAGCCCCAGCATTTT. The gene calls are TRBV4-1 and TRBJ1-5, with D uncertain. The germline CDR1 and CDR2 sequences are MGHRA and YSYEKL. V lost 3 bases, J lost 0 bases, and 12 bases lay in between. The CDR3 contains 16 residues.

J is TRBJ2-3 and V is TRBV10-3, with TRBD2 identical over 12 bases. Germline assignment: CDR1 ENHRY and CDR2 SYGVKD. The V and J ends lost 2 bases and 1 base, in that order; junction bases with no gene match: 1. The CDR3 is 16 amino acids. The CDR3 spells CAISERLAGGTDTQYF. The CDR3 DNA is TGTGCCATCAGTGAGAGACTAGCGGGGGGCACAGATACGCAGTATTTT.

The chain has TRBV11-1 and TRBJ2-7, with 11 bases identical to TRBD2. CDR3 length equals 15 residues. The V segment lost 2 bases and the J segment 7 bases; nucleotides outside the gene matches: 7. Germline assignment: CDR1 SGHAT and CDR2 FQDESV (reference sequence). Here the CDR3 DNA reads TGTGCCAGCAGCTTAATGTCTAGCGGGGGGCTAGAGCAGTACTTC. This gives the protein CASSLMSSGGLEQYF.

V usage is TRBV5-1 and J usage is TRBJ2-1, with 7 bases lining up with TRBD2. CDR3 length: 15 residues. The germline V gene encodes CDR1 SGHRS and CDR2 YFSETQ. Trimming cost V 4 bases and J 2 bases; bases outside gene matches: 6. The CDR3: CASSRSGATYNEQFF. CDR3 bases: TGCGCCAGCAGCAGAAGCGGGGCAACCTACAATGAGCAGTTCTTC.

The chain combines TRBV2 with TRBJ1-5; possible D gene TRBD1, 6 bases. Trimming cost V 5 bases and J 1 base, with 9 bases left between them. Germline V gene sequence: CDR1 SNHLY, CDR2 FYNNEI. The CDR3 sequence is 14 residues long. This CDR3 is CASSRTASNQPQHF. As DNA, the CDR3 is TGTGCCAGCAGTAGGACAGCAAGCAATCAGCCCCAGCATTTT.

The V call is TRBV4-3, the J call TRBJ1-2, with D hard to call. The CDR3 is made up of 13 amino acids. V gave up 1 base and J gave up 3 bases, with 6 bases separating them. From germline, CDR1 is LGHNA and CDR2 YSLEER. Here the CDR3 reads CASSQVGYYGYTF. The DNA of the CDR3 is TGCGCCAGCAGCCAAGTCGGGTACTATGGCTACACCTTC.

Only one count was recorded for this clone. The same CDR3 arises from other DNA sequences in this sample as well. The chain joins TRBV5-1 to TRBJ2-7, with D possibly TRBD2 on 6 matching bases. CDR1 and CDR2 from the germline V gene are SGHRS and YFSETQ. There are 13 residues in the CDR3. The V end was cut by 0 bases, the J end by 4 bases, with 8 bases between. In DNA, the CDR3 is TGCGCCAGCAGCTTGGGGCGGGATTACGAGCAGTACTTC. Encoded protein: CASSLGRDYEQYF.

DNA of the CDR3: TGTGCCAGCAGTAGGACTAGCGATGAGCAGTTCTTC. Translated, it gives CASSRTSDEQFF. V is TRBV5-6 and J is TRBJ2-1; 9 bases are shared with TRBD2. The CDR3 covers 12 residues. Germline V gives CDR1 SGHDT, CDR2 YYEEEE. After removal of 5 bases from V and 8 bases from J, the junction contained 2 bases not matched to a gene.

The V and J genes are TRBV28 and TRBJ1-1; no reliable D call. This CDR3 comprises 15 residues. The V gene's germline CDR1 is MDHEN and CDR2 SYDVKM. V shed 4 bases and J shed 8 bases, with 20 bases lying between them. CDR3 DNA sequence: TGTGCCAGCAGTTCATACCGCTCGTCTCGAGGAGAAGCTTTCTTT. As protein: CASSSYRSSRGEAFF.

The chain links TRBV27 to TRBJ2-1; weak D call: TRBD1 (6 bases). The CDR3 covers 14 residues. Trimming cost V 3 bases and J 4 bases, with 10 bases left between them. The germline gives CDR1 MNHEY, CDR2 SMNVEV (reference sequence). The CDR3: CASSLTGPYNEQFF. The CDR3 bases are TGTGCCAGCAGTTTGACAGGACCTTACAATGAGCAGTTCTTC.

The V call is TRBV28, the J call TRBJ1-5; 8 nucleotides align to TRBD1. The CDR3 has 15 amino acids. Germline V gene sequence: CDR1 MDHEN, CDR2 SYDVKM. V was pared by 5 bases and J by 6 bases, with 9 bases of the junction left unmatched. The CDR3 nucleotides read TGTGCCAGCAGTATTCCCACAGGGGGTAGTCAGCCCCAGCATTTT. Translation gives CASSIPTGGSQPQHF.

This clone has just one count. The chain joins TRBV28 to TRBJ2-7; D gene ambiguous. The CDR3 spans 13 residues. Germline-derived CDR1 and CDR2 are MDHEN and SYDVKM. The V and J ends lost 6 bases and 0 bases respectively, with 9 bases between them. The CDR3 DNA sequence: TGTGCCAGCAGACAGAGCCGCTCCTACGAGCAGTACTTC. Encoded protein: CASRQSRSYEQYF.

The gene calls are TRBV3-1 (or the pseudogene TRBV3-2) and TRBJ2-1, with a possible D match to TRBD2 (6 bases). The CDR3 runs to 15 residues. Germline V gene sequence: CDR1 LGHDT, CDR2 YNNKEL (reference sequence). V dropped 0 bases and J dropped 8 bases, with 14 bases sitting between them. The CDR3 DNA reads TGTGCCAGCAGCCAAGAGCGGGGAAGCGGCGATGAGCAGTTCTTC. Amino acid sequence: CASSQERGSGDEQFF.

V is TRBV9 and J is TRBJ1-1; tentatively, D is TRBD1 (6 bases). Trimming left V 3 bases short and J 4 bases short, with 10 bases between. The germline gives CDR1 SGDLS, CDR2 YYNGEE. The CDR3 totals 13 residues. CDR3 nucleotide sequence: TGTGCCAGCAGCGGTGGGGGCAGCACTGAAGCTTTCTTT. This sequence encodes CASSGGGSTEAFF.

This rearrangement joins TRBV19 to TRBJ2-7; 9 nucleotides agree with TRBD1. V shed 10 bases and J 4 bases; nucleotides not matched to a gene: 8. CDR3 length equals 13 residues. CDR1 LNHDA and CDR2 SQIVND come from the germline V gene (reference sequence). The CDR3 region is CATSTGGRYEQYF. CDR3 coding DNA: TGTGCCACCTCGACAGGGGGGAGATACGAGCAGTACTTC.

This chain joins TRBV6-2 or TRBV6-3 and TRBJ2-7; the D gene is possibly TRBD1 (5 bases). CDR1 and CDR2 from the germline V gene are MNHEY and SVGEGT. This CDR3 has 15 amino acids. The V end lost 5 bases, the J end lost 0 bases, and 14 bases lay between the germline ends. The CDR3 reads CASSPRGASSYEQYF. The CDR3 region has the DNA TGTGCCAGCAGTCCCCGTGGGGCTAGCTCCTACGAGCAGTACTTC.

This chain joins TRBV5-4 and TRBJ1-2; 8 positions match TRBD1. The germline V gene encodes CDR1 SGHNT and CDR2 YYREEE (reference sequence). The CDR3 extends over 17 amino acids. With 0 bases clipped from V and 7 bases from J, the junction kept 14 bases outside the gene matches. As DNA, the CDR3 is TGTGCCAGCAGCTTGGACAGGGGGGGAGGGGGAGCTGGTGGCTACACCTTC. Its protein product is CASSLDRGGGGAGGYTF.

The CDR3 DNA sequence: TGTGCCAGCACCCCGAGTTCTGGAAACACCATATATTTT. Its protein product is CASTPSSGNTIYF. The V call is TRBV6-5, the J call TRBJ1-3, with D uncertain. The CDR3 consists of 13 residues. CDR1 MNHEY and CDR2 SVGAGI come from the germline V gene. V shed 7 bases and J shed 1 base, with 8 bases lying between them.